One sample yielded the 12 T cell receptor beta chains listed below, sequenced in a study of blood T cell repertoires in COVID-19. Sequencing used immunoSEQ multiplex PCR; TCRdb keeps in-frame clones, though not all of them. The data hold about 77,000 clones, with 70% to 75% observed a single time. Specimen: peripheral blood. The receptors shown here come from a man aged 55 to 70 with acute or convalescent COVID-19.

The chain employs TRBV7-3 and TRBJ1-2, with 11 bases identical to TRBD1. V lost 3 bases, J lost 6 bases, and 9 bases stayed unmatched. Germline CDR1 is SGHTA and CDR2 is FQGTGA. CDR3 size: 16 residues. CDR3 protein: CASSLDGTGGGNGYTF. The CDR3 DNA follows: TGTGCCAGCAGCTTGGACGGGACAGGGGGTGGAAATGGCTACACCTTC.

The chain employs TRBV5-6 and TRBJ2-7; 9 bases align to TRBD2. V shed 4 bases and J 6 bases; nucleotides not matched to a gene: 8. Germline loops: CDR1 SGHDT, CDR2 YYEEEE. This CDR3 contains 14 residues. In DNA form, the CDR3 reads TGTGCCAGCAGCCCGCCAGCGGGAGGAACCGAGCAGTACTTC. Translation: CASSPPAGGTEQYF.

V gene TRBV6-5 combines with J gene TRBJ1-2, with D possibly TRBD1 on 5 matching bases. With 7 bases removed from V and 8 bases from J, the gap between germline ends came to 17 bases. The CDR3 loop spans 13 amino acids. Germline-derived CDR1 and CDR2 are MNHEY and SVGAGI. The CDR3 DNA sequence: TGTGCCAGCACGGGAGGGGCTGTAACCGGCTACACCTTC. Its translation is CASTGGAVTGYTF.

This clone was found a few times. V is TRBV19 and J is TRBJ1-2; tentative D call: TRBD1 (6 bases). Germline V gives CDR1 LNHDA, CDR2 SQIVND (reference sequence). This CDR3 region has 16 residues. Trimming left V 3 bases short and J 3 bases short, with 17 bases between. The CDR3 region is CASSMDRIGGDYGYTF. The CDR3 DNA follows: TGTGCCAGTAGTATGGATCGTATAGGGGGTGACTATGGCTACACCTTC.

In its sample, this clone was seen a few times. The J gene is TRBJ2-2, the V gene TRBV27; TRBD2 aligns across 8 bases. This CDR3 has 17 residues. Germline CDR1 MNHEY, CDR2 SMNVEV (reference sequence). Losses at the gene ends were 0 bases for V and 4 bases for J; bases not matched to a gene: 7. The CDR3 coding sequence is TGTGCCAGCAGTTTATCGAGAGCGGGAGTTGGCACCGGGGAGCTGTTTTTT. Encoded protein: CASSLSRAGVGTGELFF.

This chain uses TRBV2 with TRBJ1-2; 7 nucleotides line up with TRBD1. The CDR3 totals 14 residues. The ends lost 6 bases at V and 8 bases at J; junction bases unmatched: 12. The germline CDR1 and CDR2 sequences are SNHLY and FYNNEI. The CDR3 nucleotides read TGTGCCAGCAGCCAGTCGAGACAGGGAAGCGGCTACACCTTC. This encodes CASSQSRQGSGYTF.

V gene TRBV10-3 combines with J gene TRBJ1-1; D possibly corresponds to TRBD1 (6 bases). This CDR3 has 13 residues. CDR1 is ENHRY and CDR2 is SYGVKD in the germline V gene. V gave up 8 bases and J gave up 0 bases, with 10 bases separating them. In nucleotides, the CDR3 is TGTGCCATCTCAGGGGTTTTGAACACTGAAGCTTTCTTT. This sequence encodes CAISGVLNTEAFF.

The CDR3 sequence is CASTTSGGAGEQFF. CDR3 DNA: TGTGCCAGTACCACTAGCGGGGGGGCCGGTGAGCAGTTCTTC. The chain employs TRBV19 and TRBJ2-1; the match to TRBD2 covers 13 bases. In germline, CDR1 is LNHDA, CDR2 SQIVND (reference sequence). The V gene end was trimmed by 7 bases and the J gene end by 9 bases; junction bases not matched to a gene: 6. There are 14 residues in the CDR3.

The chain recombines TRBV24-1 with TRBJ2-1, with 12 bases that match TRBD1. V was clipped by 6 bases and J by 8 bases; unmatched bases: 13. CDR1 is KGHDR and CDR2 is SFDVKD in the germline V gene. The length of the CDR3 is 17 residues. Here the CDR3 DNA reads TGTGCCACCAGTCCTTTAACCGGGACAGGGGGCTTGGATGAGCAGTTCTTC. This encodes CATSPLTGTGGLDEQFF.

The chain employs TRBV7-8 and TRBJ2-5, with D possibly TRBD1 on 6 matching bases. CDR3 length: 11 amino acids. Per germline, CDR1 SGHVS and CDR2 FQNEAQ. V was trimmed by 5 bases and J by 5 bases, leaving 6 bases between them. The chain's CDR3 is CASSRGETQYF. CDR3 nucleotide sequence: TGTGCCAGCAGCAGGGGGGAGACCCAGTACTTC.

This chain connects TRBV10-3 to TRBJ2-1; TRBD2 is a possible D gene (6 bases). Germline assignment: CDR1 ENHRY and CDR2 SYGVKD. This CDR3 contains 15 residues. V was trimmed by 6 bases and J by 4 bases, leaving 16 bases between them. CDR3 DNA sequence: TGTGCCATCAGGCCGGTATCCGGGAGTTACAATGAGCAGTTCTTC. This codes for CAIRPVSGSYNEQFF.

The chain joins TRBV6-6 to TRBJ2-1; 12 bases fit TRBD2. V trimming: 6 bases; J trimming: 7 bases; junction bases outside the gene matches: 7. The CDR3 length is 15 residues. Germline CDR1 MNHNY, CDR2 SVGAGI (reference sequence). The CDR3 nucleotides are TGTGCCAGCAGAACGACTAGCGGGAGATTTAATGAGCAGTTCTTC. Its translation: CASRTTSGRFNEQFF.